This is a list of T cell receptor beta chains from one sample in a study of blood T cell repertoires in COVID-19. Profiled with immunoSEQ multiplex PCR; TCRdb holds only in-frame clones, not every one. The table includes about 330,000 clones, more than 70% detected once. Sequencing was carried out using PBMCs or T cells enriched from blood (not recorded which). The receptors here all came from a woman aged 25 to 39 who had recovered from COVID-19. Each CDR3 is given with its conserved first and last residue. Each record gives: J gene, D gene, clone size, CDR3 length, V gene, CDR3 protein, CDR3 DNA. The D gene is left open where the match is weak. Clone size is not always given. Where it is, it says once, few, many or a class for expanded clones.

j_call: TRBJ1-3
d_call: -
clone_size: -
cdr3_length: 16
v_call: TRBV12-5
cdr3_aa: CASGLDGMSSGNTIYF
cdr3_nt: TGTGCTAGTGGTCTGGACGGTATGAGCTCTGGAAACACCATATATTTT

j_call: TRBJ2-7
d_call: TRBD2
clone_size: -
cdr3_length: 16
v_call: TRBV6-5
cdr3_aa: CASSYGLAGPTYEQYF
cdr3_nt: TGTGCCAGCAGTTACGGACTAGCGGGGCCTACCTACGAGCAGTACTTC

j_call: TRBJ2-7
d_call: -
clone_size: -
cdr3_length: 13
v_call: TRBV2
cdr3_aa: CASSETFSYEQYF
cdr3_nt: TGTGCCAGCAGTGAAACTTTCTCCTACGAGCAGTACTTC

j_call: TRBJ1-3
d_call: TRBD1
clone_size: -
cdr3_length: 16
v_call: TRBV5-1
cdr3_aa: CASSSGRGTAGNTIYF
cdr3_nt: TGCGCCAGCAGCTCGGGAAGGGGGACAGCTGGAAACACCATATATTTT

j_call: TRBJ1-1
d_call: TRBD1
clone_size: -
cdr3_length: 15
v_call: TRBV5-1
cdr3_aa: CASSLGTGLGTEAFF
cdr3_nt: TGCGCCAGCAGCTTAGGGACAGGGTTAGGCACTGAAGCTTTCTTT

j_call: TRBJ1-6
d_call: -
clone_size: once
cdr3_length: 15
v_call: TRBV4-3
cdr3_aa: CASSHVRGLDSPLHF
cdr3_nt: TGCGCCAGCAGCCACGTCAGGGGATTGGATTCACCCCTCCACTTT

j_call: TRBJ2-2
d_call: -
clone_size: -
cdr3_length: 16
v_call: TRBV7-3
cdr3_aa: CASSLNPQANTGELFF
cdr3_nt: TGTGCCAGCAGCTTAAATCCGCAGGCGAACACCGGGGAGCTGTTTTTT

j_call: TRBJ2-2
d_call: TRBD2
clone_size: -
cdr3_length: 15
v_call: TRBV5-4
cdr3_aa: CASTMERGYTGELFF
cdr3_nt: TGTGCCAGCACCATGGAGCGGGGCTACACCGGGGAGCTGTTTTTT

j_call: TRBJ1-4
d_call: -
clone_size: -
cdr3_length: 15
v_call: TRBV28
cdr3_aa: CASRETDGTNEKLFF
cdr3_nt: TGTGCCAGCAGGGAGACAGACGGCACTAATGAAAAACTGTTTTTT

j_call: TRBJ1-1
d_call: -
clone_size: -
cdr3_length: 15
v_call: TRBV12-5
cdr3_aa: CASGFGTGSKTEAFF
cdr3_nt: TGTGCTAGTGGTTTCGGTACAGGGAGTAAGACTGAAGCTTTCTTT

j_call: TRBJ2-3
d_call: -
clone_size: once
cdr3_length: 15
v_call: TRBV11-2
cdr3_aa: CASSLEGSVTDTQYF
cdr3_nt: TGTGCCAGCAGCTTGGAGGGGTCTGTAACAGATACGCAGTATTTT

j_call: TRBJ1-5
d_call: -
clone_size: -
cdr3_length: 15
v_call: TRBV28
cdr3_aa: CASTWGTRGNQPQHF
cdr3_nt: TGTGCCAGCACCTGGGGGACTAGAGGCAATCAGCCCCAGCATTTT

j_call: TRBJ1-1
d_call: -
clone_size: few
cdr3_length: 14
v_call: TRBV6-2/TRBV6-3
cdr3_aa: CASSYSLANTEAFF
cdr3_nt: TGTGCCAGCAGTTACTCGTTGGCGAACACTGAAGCTTTCTTT

j_call: TRBJ2-7
d_call: -
clone_size: -
cdr3_length: 16
v_call: TRBV1
cdr3_aa: CTSSQVVTCLLYEQYF
cdr3_nt: TGCACCAGCAGCCAAGTAGTAACGTGTCTCCTTTACGAGCAGTACTTC

j_call: TRBJ2-7
d_call: TRBD2
clone_size: -
cdr3_length: 15
v_call: TRBV7-2
cdr3_aa: CASSFVAGGPEEQYF
cdr3_nt: TGTGCCAGCAGCTTTGTAGCGGGGGGGCCAGAGGAGCAGTACTTC

j_call: TRBJ1-1
d_call: -
clone_size: once
cdr3_length: 19
v_call: TRBV4-1
cdr3_aa: CASSQDRFQVGPMNTEAFF
cdr3_nt: TGCGCCAGCAGCCAAGATCGATTCCAGGTGGGGCCTATGAACACTGAAGCTTTCTTT

j_call: TRBJ1-5
d_call: TRBD1
clone_size: -
cdr3_length: 19
v_call: TRBV2
cdr3_aa: CASSANTGQHFLENQPQHF
cdr3_nt: TGTGCCAGCAGCGCAAATACGGGACAGCACTTCCTCGAGAATCAGCCCCAGCATTTT

j_call: TRBJ2-5
d_call: TRBD1
clone_size: -
cdr3_length: 13
v_call: TRBV5-4
cdr3_aa: CASSLRGPETQYF
cdr3_nt: TGTGCCAGCAGCTTGAGGGGGCCCGAGACCCAGTACTTC

j_call: TRBJ2-7
d_call: TRBD1
clone_size: -
cdr3_length: 14
v_call: TRBV27
cdr3_aa: CASKTGQGSEEQYF
cdr3_nt: TGTGCCAGCAAAACGGGACAGGGGTCAGAGGAGCAGTACTTC

j_call: TRBJ1-4
d_call: -
clone_size: -
cdr3_length: 15
v_call: TRBV18
cdr3_aa: CASSRLGEANEKLFF
cdr3_nt: TGTGCCAGCTCACGTCTGGGGGAGGCTAATGAAAAACTGTTTTTT

j_call: TRBJ1-1
d_call: -
clone_size: -
cdr3_length: 14
v_call: TRBV4-1
cdr3_aa: CASSQGGVNTEAFF
cdr3_nt: TGCGCCAGCAGCCAAGGGGGGGTGAACACTGAAGCTTTCTTT

j_call: TRBJ2-1
d_call: TRBD2
clone_size: -
cdr3_length: 17
v_call: TRBV5-3
cdr3_aa: CARSCRGSGGKDNEQFF
cdr3_nt: TGTGCCAGAAGCTGCCGGGGGAGCGGGGGGAAAGACAATGAGCAGTTCTTC

j_call: TRBJ1-1
d_call: -
clone_size: -
cdr3_length: 13
v_call: TRBV7-2
cdr3_aa: CASSLIDYTEAFF
cdr3_nt: TGTGCCAGCAGCTTAATAGATTACACTGAAGCTTTCTTT

j_call: TRBJ1-6
d_call: TRBD1
clone_size: -
cdr3_length: 17
v_call: TRBV5-1
cdr3_aa: CASSSFGQGGTGSPLHF
cdr3_nt: TGCGCCAGCAGCTCCTTCGGACAGGGAGGAACTGGGTCACCCCTCCACTTT

j_call: TRBJ2-3
d_call: TRBD2
clone_size: -
cdr3_length: 16
v_call: TRBV11-2
cdr3_aa: CASSLNPSGATDTQYF
cdr3_nt: TGTGCCAGCAGCTTGAACCCTAGCGGGGCCACAGATACGCAGTATTTT

j_call: TRBJ2-3
d_call: TRBD1
clone_size: -
cdr3_length: 13
v_call: TRBV7-2
cdr3_aa: CASSFGQGDTQYF
cdr3_nt: TGTGCCAGCAGCTTCGGACAGGGGGATACGCAGTATTTT

j_call: TRBJ2-7
d_call: TRBD1
clone_size: few
cdr3_length: 14
v_call: TRBV5-1
cdr3_aa: CASSRTGTDDEQYF
cdr3_nt: TGCGCCAGCAGCAGGACAGGGACAGACGATGAGCAGTACTTC

j_call: TRBJ2-3
d_call: -
clone_size: -
cdr3_length: 15
v_call: TRBV5-1
cdr3_aa: CASSSQALTTDTQYF
cdr3_nt: TGCGCCAGCAGCTCCCAGGCCCTAACCACAGATACGCAGTATTTT

j_call: TRBJ1-2
d_call: -
clone_size: -
cdr3_length: 15
v_call: TRBV5-1
cdr3_aa: CASSLGPGTNYGYTF
cdr3_nt: TGCGCCAGCAGCCTCGGACCCGGGACTAACTATGGCTACACCTTC

j_call: TRBJ1-4
d_call: TRBD1
clone_size: -
cdr3_length: 14
v_call: TRBV7-2
cdr3_aa: CASSFPGGSEKLFF
cdr3_nt: TGTGCCAGCAGCTTTCCAGGGGGAAGTGAAAAACTGTTTTTT

j_call: TRBJ2-5
d_call: -
clone_size: once
cdr3_length: 13
v_call: TRBV18
cdr3_aa: CASSPPGEETQYF
cdr3_nt: TGTGCCAGCTCACCACCAGGGGAAGAGACCCAGTACTTC

j_call: TRBJ1-5
d_call: TRBD1
clone_size: -
cdr3_length: 15
v_call: TRBV6-5
cdr3_aa: CAISQGPYSNQPQHF
cdr3_nt: TGTGCCATTTCACAGGGGCCCTATAGCAATCAGCCCCAGCATTTT

j_call: TRBJ2-7
d_call: TRBD2
clone_size: few
cdr3_length: 15
v_call: TRBV7-9
cdr3_aa: CASSLREGGAYEQYF
cdr3_nt: TGTGCCAGCAGCTTAAGGGAGGGTGGCGCCTACGAGCAGTACTTC

j_call: TRBJ1-4
d_call: TRBD1
clone_size: once
cdr3_length: 14
v_call: TRBV5-1
cdr3_aa: CASSPDRGDEKLFF
cdr3_nt: TGCGCCAGCAGTCCGGACAGGGGAGACGAAAAACTGTTTTTT

j_call: TRBJ2-3
d_call: TRBD1
clone_size: -
cdr3_length: 15
v_call: TRBV5-6
cdr3_aa: CASSFTGGATDTQYF
cdr3_nt: TGTGCCAGCAGCTTTACAGGGGGCGCGACAGATACGCAGTATTTT

j_call: TRBJ1-2
d_call: -
clone_size: -
cdr3_length: 13
v_call: TRBV9
cdr3_aa: CASSAPGGNGYTF
cdr3_nt: TGTGCCAGCAGCGCCCCGGGAGGGAATGGCTACACCTTC

j_call: TRBJ1-2
d_call: -
clone_size: few
cdr3_length: 12
v_call: TRBV7-9
cdr3_aa: CASSTTGYGYTF
cdr3_nt: TGTGCCAGCAGCACGACAGGCTATGGCTACACCTTC

j_call: TRBJ1-1
d_call: TRBD1
clone_size: -
cdr3_length: 14
v_call: TRBV6-2/TRBV6-3
cdr3_aa: CASSVSFRTGAAFF
cdr3_nt: TGTGCCAGCAGTGTCTCGTTCAGGACAGGGGCGGCTTTCTTT

j_call: TRBJ2-7
d_call: TRBD1
clone_size: few
cdr3_length: 15
v_call: TRBV10-1
cdr3_aa: CASSESIGQGYEQYF
cdr3_nt: TGCGCCAGCAGTGAGTCGATAGGACAGGGGTACGAGCAGTACTTC

j_call: TRBJ2-7
d_call: TRBD1
clone_size: -
cdr3_length: 15
v_call: TRBV5-1
cdr3_aa: CASSARGLSNYEQYF
cdr3_nt: TGCGCCAGCAGCGCGAGGGGGCTCTCGAACTACGAGCAGTACTTC

j_call: TRBJ2-4
d_call: TRBD1
clone_size: -
cdr3_length: 13
v_call: TRBV28
cdr3_aa: CASSLTGSYIQYF
cdr3_nt: TGTGCCAGCAGTTTGACAGGGTCGTACATTCAGTACTTC

j_call: TRBJ1-1
d_call: -
clone_size: -
cdr3_length: 13
v_call: TRBV19
cdr3_aa: CASSTTENTEAFF
cdr3_nt: TGTGCCAGTAGTACTACAGAGAACACTGAAGCTTTCTTT

j_call: TRBJ1-2
d_call: TRBD1
clone_size: -
cdr3_length: 14
v_call: TRBV5-4
cdr3_aa: CASSWGQANYGYTF
cdr3_nt: TGTGCCAGCAGCTGGGGACAGGCGAACTATGGCTACACCTTC

j_call: TRBJ1-2
d_call: -
clone_size: -
cdr3_length: 14
v_call: TRBV6-2/TRBV6-3
cdr3_aa: CASSYPTPGQGYTF
cdr3_nt: TGTGCCAGCAGTTACCCGACGCCGGGACAAGGCTACACCTTC

j_call: TRBJ1-1
d_call: -
clone_size: -
cdr3_length: 11
v_call: TRBV2
cdr3_aa: CASSVQGEAFF
cdr3_nt: TGTGCCAGCAGTGTCCAGGGTGAAGCTTTCTTT

j_call: TRBJ1-5
d_call: -
clone_size: -
cdr3_length: 20
v_call: TRBV6-2/TRBV6-3
cdr3_aa: CASSYSNVKGRGLRNQPQHF
cdr3_nt: TGTGCCAGCAGTTACTCGAATGTGAAGGGAAGGGGTCTTCGCAATCAGCCCCAGCATTTT

j_call: TRBJ1-4
d_call: -
clone_size: -
cdr3_length: 14
v_call: TRBV18
cdr3_aa: CASSPPGRGEKLFF
cdr3_nt: TGTGCCAGCTCACCCCCCGGACGGGGGGAAAAACTGTTTTTT

j_call: TRBJ2-2
d_call: TRBD2
clone_size: -
cdr3_length: 16
v_call: TRBV7-7
cdr3_aa: CASSLALAGNTGELFF
cdr3_nt: TGTGCTAGCAGCTTAGCACTAGCGGGGAACACCGGGGAGCTGTTTTTT

j_call: TRBJ2-1
d_call: TRBD2
clone_size: -
cdr3_length: 12
v_call: TRBV6-2/TRBV6-3
cdr3_aa: CASSMGSGAPIF
cdr3_nt: TGTGCCAGCAGTATGGGGAGCGGGGCCCCAATCTTC

j_call: TRBJ1-1
d_call: TRBD1
clone_size: -
cdr3_length: 15
v_call: TRBV3-1/TRBV3-2
cdr3_aa: CASSPSARQGTEAFF
cdr3_nt: TGTGCCAGCAGCCCCTCCGCCCGACAGGGGACCGAAGCTTTCTTT

j_call: TRBJ2-7
d_call: TRBD1
clone_size: -
cdr3_length: 15
v_call: TRBV6-2/TRBV6-3
cdr3_aa: CASSYLDRGQSEQYF
cdr3_nt: TGTGCCAGCAGTTACCTTGACAGGGGGCAAAGCGAGCAGTACTTC

j_call: TRBJ2-7
d_call: -
clone_size: -
cdr3_length: 13
v_call: TRBV15
cdr3_aa: CATSRDPQGEQYF
cdr3_nt: TGTGCCACCAGCAGAGATCCCCAGGGGGAGCAGTACTTC

j_call: TRBJ2-5
d_call: TRBD1
clone_size: -
cdr3_length: 15
v_call: TRBV2
cdr3_aa: CASSRDRGHQETQYF
cdr3_nt: TGTGCCAGCAGCCGAGACAGGGGCCATCAAGAGACCCAGTACTTC

j_call: TRBJ1-4
d_call: -
clone_size: -
cdr3_length: 15
v_call: TRBV5-4
cdr3_aa: CASSLVGTRGEKLFF
cdr3_nt: TGTGCCAGCAGCTTGGTCGGGACCAGGGGTGAAAAACTGTTTTTT

j_call: TRBJ2-5
d_call: TRBD2
clone_size: once
cdr3_length: 14
v_call: TRBV6-2/TRBV6-3
cdr3_aa: CASSSRGGRETQYF
cdr3_nt: TGTGCCAGCAGCTCCCGGGGGGGCCGAGAGACCCAGTACTTC